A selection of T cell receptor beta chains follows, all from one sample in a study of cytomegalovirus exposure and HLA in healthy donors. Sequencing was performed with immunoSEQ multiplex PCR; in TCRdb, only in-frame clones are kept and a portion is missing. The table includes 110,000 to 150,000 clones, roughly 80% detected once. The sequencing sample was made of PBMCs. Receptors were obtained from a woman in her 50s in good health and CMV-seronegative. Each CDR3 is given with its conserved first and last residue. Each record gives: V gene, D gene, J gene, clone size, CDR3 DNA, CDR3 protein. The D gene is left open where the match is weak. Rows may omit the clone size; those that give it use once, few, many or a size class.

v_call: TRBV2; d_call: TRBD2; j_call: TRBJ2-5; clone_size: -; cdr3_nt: TGTGCCAGTGGACTAGCGGGGGAAGGGACCCAGTACTTC; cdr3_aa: CASGLAGEGTQYF
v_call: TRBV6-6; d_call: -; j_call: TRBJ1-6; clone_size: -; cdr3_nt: TGTGCCAGCAGTCCAGACCGGGACACGAATTCACCCCTCCACTTT; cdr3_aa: CASSPDRDTNSPLHF
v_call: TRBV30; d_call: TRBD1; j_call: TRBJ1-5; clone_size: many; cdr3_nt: TGTGCCCCTAGCCAGGGGGAGCATCAGCCCCAGCATTTT; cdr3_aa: CAPSQGEHQPQHF
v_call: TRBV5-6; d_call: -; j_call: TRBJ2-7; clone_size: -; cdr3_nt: TGTGCCAGCAGCATACCGGGACTGCTTTCCTACGAGCAGTACTTC; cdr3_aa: CASSIPGLLSYEQYF
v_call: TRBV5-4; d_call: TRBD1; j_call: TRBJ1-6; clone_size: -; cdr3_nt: TGTGCCAGCAGCCCCGGACAGGGGGCCCGTATAGTGTCACCCCTCCACTTT; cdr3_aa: CASSPGQGARIVSPLHF
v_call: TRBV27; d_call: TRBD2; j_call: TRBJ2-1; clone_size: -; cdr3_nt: TGTGCCAGCCGTTTAGCCGGGGGGGCGGGTGAGCAGTTCTTC; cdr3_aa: CASRLAGGAGEQFF
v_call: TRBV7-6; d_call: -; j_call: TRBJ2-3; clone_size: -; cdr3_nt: TGTGCCAGCAGGGAGGGGGCTAGCACAGATACGCAGTATTTT; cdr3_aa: CASREGASTDTQYF
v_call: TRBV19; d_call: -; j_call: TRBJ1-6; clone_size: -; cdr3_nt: TGTGCCAGTAGTATAGGAGGATCACCCCTCCACTTT; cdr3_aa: CASSIGGSPLHF
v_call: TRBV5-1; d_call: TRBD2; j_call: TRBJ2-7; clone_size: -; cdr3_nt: TGCGCCAGCAGCTTGGGGCGAGCGGGGGGGCTCTACGAGCAGTACTTC; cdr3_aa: CASSLGRAGGLYEQYF
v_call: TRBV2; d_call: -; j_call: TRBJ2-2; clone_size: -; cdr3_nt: TGTGCCAGCAGTCCACTAACGAACACCGGGGAGCTGTTTTTT; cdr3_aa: CASSPLTNTGELFF
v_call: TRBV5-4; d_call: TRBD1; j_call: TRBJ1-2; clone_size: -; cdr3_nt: TGTGCCAGCAGCTTGGAGTCTACGGGACAGATTTACTATGGCTACACCTTC; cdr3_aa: CASSLESTGQIYYGYTF
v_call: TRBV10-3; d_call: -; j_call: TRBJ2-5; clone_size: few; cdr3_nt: TGTGCCACCGGACAGAAACAAGAGACCCAGTACTTC; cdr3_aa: CATGQKQETQYF
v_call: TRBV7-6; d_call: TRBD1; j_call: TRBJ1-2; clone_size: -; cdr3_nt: TGTGCCAGCAGCTTAGAGGGGGGGGACAGGGACACCTATAACTATGGCTACACCTTC; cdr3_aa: CASSLEGGDRDTYNYGYTF
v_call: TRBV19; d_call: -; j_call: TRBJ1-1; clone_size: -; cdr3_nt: TGTGCCAGTATTGGGACTCTGAACACTGAAGCTTTCTTT; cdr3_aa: CASIGTLNTEAFF
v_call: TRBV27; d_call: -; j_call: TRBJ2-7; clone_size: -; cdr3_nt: TGTGCCAGCAGACCTCACAGAGGACACTACGAGCAGTACTTC; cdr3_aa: CASRPHRGHYEQYF
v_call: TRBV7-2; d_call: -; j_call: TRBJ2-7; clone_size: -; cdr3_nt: TGTGCCAGCAGCTTCTACCGGAGGTACGAGCAGTACTTC; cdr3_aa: CASSFYRRYEQYF
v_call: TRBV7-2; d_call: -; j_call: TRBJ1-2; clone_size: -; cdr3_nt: TGTGCCAGCAGCCGAGGGCCAGTTGGCGGCAACTATGGCTACACCTTC; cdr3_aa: CASSRGPVGGNYGYTF
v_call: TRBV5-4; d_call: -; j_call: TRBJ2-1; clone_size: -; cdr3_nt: TGTGCCAGCAGCTCCCCTAACTACAATGAGCAGTTCTTC; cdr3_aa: CASSSPNYNEQFF
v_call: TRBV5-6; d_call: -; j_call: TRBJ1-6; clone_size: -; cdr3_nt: TGTGCCAGCAGCTTGGAGTTGGGGGGGAATTCACCCCTCCACTTT; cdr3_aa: CASSLELGGNSPLHF
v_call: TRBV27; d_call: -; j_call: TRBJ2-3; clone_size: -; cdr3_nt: TGTGCCAGCAGTTTACCCGGAGACACAGATACGCAGTATTTT; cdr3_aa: CASSLPGDTDTQYF
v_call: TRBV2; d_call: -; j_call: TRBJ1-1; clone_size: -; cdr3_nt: TGTGCCAGCAGTGAACGTGGACATCGTGAAGCTTTCTTT; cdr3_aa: CASSERGHREAFF
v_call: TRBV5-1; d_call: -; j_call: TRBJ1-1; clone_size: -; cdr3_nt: TGCGCCAGCAGCCGGAGTGGGGGCGTGAACACTGAAGCTTTCTTT; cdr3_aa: CASSRSGGVNTEAFF
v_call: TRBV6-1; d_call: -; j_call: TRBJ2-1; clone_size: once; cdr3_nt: TGTGCCAGCAGTGAAGGTGACACGCTCCAGGAGTTCTTC; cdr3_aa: CASSEGDTLQEFF
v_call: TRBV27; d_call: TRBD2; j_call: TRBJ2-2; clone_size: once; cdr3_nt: TGTGCCAGCGGCCCCCGGGAGGCAGGGCTAACGCTCCACACCGGGGAGCTGTTTTTT; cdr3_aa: CASGPREAGLTLHTGELFF
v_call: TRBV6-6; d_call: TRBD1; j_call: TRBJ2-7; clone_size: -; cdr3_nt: TGTGCCAGCAGTTACCCGGGACAGGGGACCCACGAGCAGTACTTC; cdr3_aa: CASSYPGQGTHEQYF
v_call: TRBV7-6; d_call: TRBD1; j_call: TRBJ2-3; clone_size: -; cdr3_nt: TGTGCCAGCAGCCCCGGGACAGGGGTCACAGATACGCAGTATTTT; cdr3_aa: CASSPGTGVTDTQYF
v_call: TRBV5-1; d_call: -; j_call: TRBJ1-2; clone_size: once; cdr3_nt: TGCGCCAGCAGCTTGGGAGCGGAGAGTGGCTACACCTTC; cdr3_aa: CASSLGAESGYTF